The text below deals with one T cell receptor beta chain. The antigen remains undetermined. The CDR3 extends over 18 amino acids. Germline loops: CDR1 SGHRS, CDR2 YFSETQ. Losses at the gene ends were 4 bases for V and 0 bases for J; bases not matched to a gene: 14. Sorting of unstimulated PBMCs yielded separate CD3+CD4+ and CD3+CD8+ fractions. Method: immunoSEQ multiplex PCR; TCRdb's copy keeps in-frame clones and lacks some. This sample has about 120,000 clones, with about nine tenths found just once. This specimen belongs to a study of T cell clones after liver transplantation. Study information: TCRbeta sequencing after a pre-transplant mixed lymphocyte reaction identified graft-donor-reactive clones, later tracked in post-transplant blood. HCV positivity affected three of eight recipients; the rest lacked autoimmune or viral indications.

Findings and limits, study-wide: Rather than being deleted, graft donor-reactive T cells may have moved into the graft.

The source material was CD4+ T cells from blood, sampled 12 months after liver transplant. This sequence joins TRBV5-1 and TRBJ1-1; 8 bases line up with TRBD1. The TCR was taken from a human patient who received a liver transplant. Part of the T cell pool may stem from the graft donor. CDR3 loop: CASSGGTGAWAVNTEAFF. CDR3 DNA: TGCGCCAGCAGCGGAGGGACAGGTGCGTGGGCCGTGAACACTGAAGCTTTCTTT.